Listed below are T cell receptor beta chains from one sample, sequenced in a study of healthy donors' naive CD4 and CD8 T cells. TCRdb redid the calling of the reads with MiXCR, one entry per CDR3 protein. The table shows about 180,000 distinct CDR3 sequences, with nearly 75% occurring only once. The sequencing sample was made of naive CD4+ and CD8+ T cells sorted from blood, pooled from several donors. These receptor sequences come from a pool of human donors in good health; the sample pools cells from several healthy donors. Both conserved end residues are part of each CDR3. The order of the fields is V gene, D gene, J gene, clone size, CDR3 DNA, CDR3 protein. A D gene is named only where the DNA matches it firmly. Clone size is given for some rows only: seen once, a few or many times, or a class if the clone is expanded.

v_call: TRBV19; d_call: -; j_call: TRBJ2-5; clone_size: -; cdr3_nt: TGTGCCAGTAGTGGGTTGGGAGAAGAGACCCAGTACTTC; cdr3_aa: CASSGLGEETQYF
v_call: TRBV10-3; d_call: TRBD1; j_call: TRBJ2-7; clone_size: -; cdr3_nt: TGTGCCATCAGTCCCGGGACAGGTACCTACGAGCAGTACTTC; cdr3_aa: CAISPGTGTYEQYF
v_call: TRBV29-1; d_call: TRBD1; j_call: TRBJ1-6; clone_size: -; cdr3_nt: TGCAGCGTGCGGGAGGGACAGTATAATTCACCCCTCCACTTT; cdr3_aa: CSVREGQYNSPLHF
v_call: TRBV5-4; d_call: -; j_call: TRBJ2-1; clone_size: few; cdr3_nt: TGTGCCAGCAGCTTGGTCGCCTCTTACAATGAGCAGTTCTTC; cdr3_aa: CASSLVASYNEQFF
v_call: TRBV6-5; d_call: -; j_call: TRBJ1-5; clone_size: -; cdr3_nt: TGTGCCAGCAGTTCCCTTATGAGCAATCAGCCCCAGCATTTT; cdr3_aa: CASSSLMSNQPQHF
v_call: TRBV6-5; d_call: -; j_call: TRBJ1-6; clone_size: -; cdr3_nt: TGTGCCAGCAATTTCGGAGGCGCCTATAATTCACCCCTCCACTTT; cdr3_aa: CASNFGGAYNSPLHF
v_call: TRBV5-5; d_call: -; j_call: TRBJ1-1; clone_size: -; cdr3_nt: TGTGCCAGCAGCACCGGCGGGTTCATGAACACTGAAGCTTTCTTT; cdr3_aa: CASSTGGFMNTEAFF
v_call: TRBV27; d_call: TRBD2; j_call: TRBJ2-7; clone_size: -; cdr3_nt: TGTGCCAGCAGACCCATCCTAGCGGGGGCCTCCTACGAGCAGTACTTC; cdr3_aa: CASRPILAGASYEQYF
v_call: TRBV6-2/TRBV6-3; d_call: -; j_call: TRBJ2-5; clone_size: -; cdr3_nt: TGTGCCAGCAGTTTAGTAGGGGAGACCCAGTACTTC; cdr3_aa: CASSLVGETQYF
v_call: TRBV6-6; d_call: -; j_call: TRBJ2-4; clone_size: -; cdr3_nt: TGTGCCAGCAGTGCCCTCGGACGAGAGACTGTCCCCGTCTTC; cdr3_aa: CASSALGRETVPVF
v_call: TRBV6-6; d_call: TRBD2; j_call: TRBJ2-1; clone_size: -; cdr3_nt: TGTGCCAGCAGTTACGTGGCGGGAGCCTACCCTAACAATGAGCAGTTCTTC; cdr3_aa: CASSYVAGAYPNNEQFF
v_call: TRBV5-4; d_call: -; j_call: TRBJ2-7; clone_size: few; cdr3_nt: TGTGCCAGCAGCTTGGGACCGCCCTACGAGCAGTACTTC; cdr3_aa: CASSLGPPYEQYF
v_call: TRBV27; d_call: TRBD1; j_call: TRBJ1-5; clone_size: -; cdr3_nt: TGTGCCAGCGGATTAGACAGGGCCAATCAGCCCCAGCATTTT; cdr3_aa: CASGLDRANQPQHF
v_call: TRBV18; d_call: -; j_call: TRBJ1-2; clone_size: -; cdr3_nt: TGTGCCAGCTCACCAGTGGACGGGCCCTATGGCTACACCTTC; cdr3_aa: CASSPVDGPYGYTF
v_call: TRBV19; d_call: TRBD1; j_call: TRBJ2-7; clone_size: -; cdr3_nt: TGTGCCAGTACCGTGACAGGGACAGACGAGCAGTACTTC; cdr3_aa: CASTVTGTDEQYF
v_call: TRBV6-6; d_call: TRBD2; j_call: TRBJ2-3; clone_size: -; cdr3_nt: TGTGCCAGCAGATTCGACTTAGCGGGTTCATCAGATACGCAGTATTTT; cdr3_aa: CASRFDLAGSSDTQYF